The rows below give T cell receptor beta chains drawn from one sample of a study of T cell responses to AZD1222 COVID-19 vaccine. The protocol was immunoSEQ multiplex PCR, while the TCRdb copy is restricted to in-frame clones and leaves out a portion. Of 150,000 or so clones in the sample, about nine tenths are singletons; the top ten hold more than 1.1%. Sequenced here: peripheral blood, sampled on day 0 of AZD1222 vaccination. The source is an adult in good health. Each CDR3 is given with its conserved first and last residue. Fields, in order: clone size, J gene, V gene, D gene, CDR3 protein, CDR3 DNA. The D gene is left open where the match is weak. Where a row states a size, it is once, few, many or the class of an expanded clone; other rows omit it.

- TRBJ1-5 TRBV6-2/TRBV6-3 - CASSYWNLRNQPQHF TGTGCCAGCAGTTACTGGAATCTTCGCAATCAGCCCCAGCATTTT
- TRBJ2-7 TRBV3-1/TRBV3-2 - CASSQAAGSASPYF TGTGCCAGCAGCCAAGCGGCCGGGAGTGCATCGCCGTACTTC
- TRBJ1-5 TRBV4-2 TRBD1 CASSPKVETGGVVGNQPQHF TGTGCCAGCAGCCCGAAAGTCGAGACAGGGGGGGTTGTTGGCAATCAGCCCCAGCATTTT
- TRBJ2-7 TRBV2 TRBD2 CASSEGPPGTSVKVF TGTGCCAGCAGTGAAGGACCCCCCGGGACTAGCGTTAAGGTGTTC
- TRBJ2-3 TRBV12-2 - CASRFFSGGAFCLDTQYF TGTGCAAGTCGCTTTTTTAGCGGGGGGGCCTTCTGTCTAGATACGCAGTATTTT
- TRBJ1-4 TRBV4-3 TRBD1 CASSHADRGANEKLFF TGCGCCAGCAGCCATGCGGACAGGGGGGCTAATGAAAAACTGTTTTTT
once TRBJ2-1 TRBV5-4 - CASSFPGEQFF TGTGCCAGCAGCTTCCCGGGTGAGCAGTTCTTC
- TRBJ1-5 TRBV6-4 - CASSVEPGGNQPQHF TGTGCCAGCAGTGTGGAACCCGGCGGCAATCAGCCCCAGCATTTT
- TRBJ2-7 TRBV7-8 TRBD2 CASSLRSAGASGEQYF TGTGCCAGCAGCTTAAGATCGGCGGGAGCTTCAGGCGAGCAGTACTTC
- TRBJ2-3 TRBV28 TRBD2 CASSLSGRAGTDTQYF TGTGCCAGCAGTTTAAGTGGGAGGGCCGGCACAGATACGCAGTATTTT
- TRBJ1-3 TRBV2 - CASSEGQAGGSGNTIYF TGTGCCAGCAGTGAAGGGCAAGCCGGGGGCTCTGGAAACACCATATATTTT
- TRBJ1-1 TRBV24-1 - CATSDSTYTEAFF TGTGCCACCAGTGATAGCACCTACACTGAAGCTTTCTTT
- TRBJ1-1 TRBV6-5 TRBD1 CASRAGGAWDEAFF TGTGCCAGCAGGGCAGGGGGCGCGTGGGATGAAGCTTTCTTT
- TRBJ1-5 TRBV29-1 TRBD1 CSAGGQSNQPQHF TGCAGCGCTGGGGGACAGTCCAATCAGCCCCAGCATTTT
- TRBJ2-7 TRBV18 - CASSPPSVHAYEQYF TGTGCCAGCTCACCACCATCAGTACACGCCTACGAGCAGTACTTC
- TRBJ1-1 TRBV14 - CASSHRGAEAFF TGTGCCAGCAGCCACCGAGGAGCTGAAGCTTTCTTT
- TRBJ2-1 TRBV27 TRBD1 CASSRGDRGVANEQFF TGTGCCAGCAGCCGGGGGGACAGGGGAGTTGCGAATGAGCAGTTCTTC
- TRBJ2-1 TRBV5-8 - CASSLGAEQFF TGTGCCAGCAGCTTAGGGGCTGAGCAGTTCTTC
- TRBJ2-4 TRBV28 TRBD1 CASSRQGLAKNIQYF TGTGCCAGCAGTCGACAGGGCTTAGCCAAAAACATTCAGTACTTC